The 18 T cell receptor beta chains below come from one sample, sequenced in a study of human T cells and chemical hapten exposure. TCRdb re-called the RACE reads with MiXCR, one entry per CDR3 protein. The repertoire consists of approximately 370,000 distinct CDR3 sequences, with about 5.4% occurring once and the leading ten covering over 7%. This sample's time point: pre-sensitization, week 0. Stated treatment: therapeutic diphenylcyclopropenone sensitization with weekly scalp DPC. This specimen was whole blood, taken in connection with sensitization to the hapten diphenylcyclopropenone (DPC). The receptors stem from a woman under 30 with alopecia areata. Some clones in this sample may be carry-over from other donors' samples.

This clonotype has a count of ten or more. The chain carries TRBV6-5 and TRBJ2-3; maybe TRBD1 (6 bases). Trimming took 5 bases from V and 4 from J, leaving 13 bases between them. This CDR3 spans 14 amino acids. Germline V lookup: CDR1 MNHEY, CDR2 SVGAGI. Here the CDR3 reads CASSPGQTSDTQYF. The CDR3, as DNA: TGTGCCAGCAGTCCGGGACAAACATCAGATACGCAGTATTTT.

The rearrangement links TRBV20-1 to TRBJ2-2, with no clear D. The CDR3 runs 11 residues. The ends were cut back, 3 bases at V and 8 bases at J, with 7 bases in the middle. Germline V gene data show CDR1 as DFQATT and CDR2 as SNEGSKA (reference sequence). The CDR3 here is CSASPAGELFF. CDR3 sequence (DNA): TGCAGTGCTAGTCCCGCGGGGGAGCTGTTTTTT.

This clonotype was observed at least ten times. This chain's CDR3 is CSVANSGDEQYF. The CDR3 DNA follows: TGCAGCGTGGCAAATTCAGGGGACGAGCAGTACTTC. The V gene is TRBV29-1, the J gene TRBJ2-7, with a weak D call TRBD1 (6 bases). The V gene's germline CDR1 is SQVTM and CDR2 ANQGSEA. Trimming took off 6 bases at V and 5 bases at J, with 14 bases between the two ends. The CDR3 runs 12 residues.

V and J are TRBV11-3 and TRBJ2-5, with 12 bases lining up with TRBD1. The length of the CDR3 is 15 residues. Germline V gives CDR1 SGHNT, CDR2 YENEEA. The ends lost 5 bases at V and 5 bases at J; junction bases unmatched: 6. The CDR3 protein is CASSKGQGAHETQYF. CDR3 nucleotide sequence: TGTGCCAGCAGCAAGGGACAGGGGGCGCATGAGACCCAGTACTTC.

There are a few counts of this clonotype. V gene TRBV20-1 combines with J gene TRBJ1-3; 8 nucleotides agree with TRBD1. Germline CDR1 and CDR2: DFQATT and SNEGSKA (reference sequence). The CDR3 totals 14 residues. After removal of 5 bases from V and 1 base from J, the junction contained 4 bases not matched to a gene. CDR3 loop: CSAVQGVSGNTIYF. DNA for the CDR3: TGCAGTGCTGTACAGGGGGTGTCTGGAAACACCATATATTTT.

This clonotype was detected only a few times. V usage is TRBV2 and J usage is TRBJ1-6; D may be TRBD1 (5 bases). CDR3 length: 14 amino acids. CDR1 and CDR2 (germline): SNHLY, FYNNEI. The V end was cut by 4 bases, the J end by 3 bases, with 7 bases between. CDR3 amino acids: CASSGGNYNSPLHF. In nucleotides, the CDR3 is TGTGCCAGCAGTGGGGGGAACTATAATTCACCCCTCCACTTT.

The chain joins TRBV7-2 to TRBJ1-5; D unclear. Germline V lookup: CDR1 SGHTA, CDR2 FQGNSA. Trimming shortened V by 5 bases and J by 2 bases, and 10 bases separated the two germline ends. The CDR3 sequence is 14 residues long. This CDR3 reads CASSLVLGNQPQHF. The CDR3, as DNA: TGTGCCAGCAGCCTGGTTTTGGGCAATCAGCCCCAGCATTTT.

The V and J genes are TRBV25-1 and TRBJ2-2, with D unresolved. Germline-derived CDR1 and CDR2 are MGHDK and SYGVNS. V was clipped by 5 bases and J by 5 bases, with 9 bases between them. The length of the CDR3 is 13 residues. CDR3: CASSMGRTGELFF. DNA for the CDR3: TGTGCCAGCAGTATGGGCAGAACCGGGGAGCTGTTTTTT.

This clonotype was picked up a small number of times. The J gene is TRBJ2-1, the V gene TRBV7-3, with D uncertain. Trimming pared 2 bases from V and 8 bases from J, leaving 10 bases between. The CDR3 runs 13 residues. Germline CDR1 and CDR2: SGHTA and FQGTGA. The DNA for the CDR3 is TGTGCCAGCAGCTTAGGCTCAGTCGATGAGCAGTTCTTC. Its translation is CASSLGSVDEQFF. Using reference TRBV7-3 and TRBJ2-1 for the parts outside the CDR3, the full variable domain is GAGVSQTPSNKVTEKGKYVELRCDPISGHTALYWYRQSLGQGPEFLIYFQGTGAADDSGLPNDRFFAVRPEGSVSTLKIQRTERGDSAVYLCASSLGSVDEQFFGPGTRLTVL.

The V call is TRBV19, the J call TRBJ2-7; TRBD1 aligns across 7 bases. Germline CDR1 LNHDA, CDR2 SQIVND (reference sequence). V shed 4 bases, J shed 6 bases, and the junction held 9 bases outside the gene matches. The CDR3 has 14 residues. The CDR3 is CASSSSGTACEQYF. The CDR3 DNA reads as TGTGCCAGTAGTAGCTCCGGGACAGCATGCGAGCAGTACTTC.

This clonotype has a handful of counts. The chain carries TRBV25-1 and TRBJ2-2; TRBD2 is a possible D gene (5 bases). V lost 4 bases and J 6 bases, leaving 9 bases between the germline ends. Per germline, CDR1 MGHDK and CDR2 SYGVNS. The CDR3 is 13 amino acids. The CDR3 region has the DNA TGTGCCAGCAGTGGAGTGGGAGCCGGGGAGCTGTTTTTT. Its translation: CASSGVGAGELFF. The whole variable domain, remainder taken from reference TRBV25-1 and TRBJ2-2, is EADIYQTPRYLVIGTGKKITLECSQTMGHDKMYWYQQDPGMELHLIHYSYGVNSTEKGDLSSESTVSRIRTEHFPLTLESARPSHTSQYLCASSGVGAGELFFGEGSRLTVL.

This clonotype occurred many times. The V and J genes are TRBV6-5 and TRBJ1-6, with D uncertain. This CDR3 spans 12 amino acids. Germline loops: CDR1 MNHEY, CDR2 SVGAGI. V was trimmed by 6 bases and J by 6 bases, leaving 6 bases between them. The CDR3 coding sequence is TGTGCCAGCAGCCGTATTAATTCACCCCTCCACTTT. Amino acids: CASSRINSPLHF.

The rearrangement joins TRBV12-3 or TRBV12-4 to TRBJ1-1; D possibly corresponds to TRBD1 (6 bases). Trimming removed 4 bases at V and 1 base at J, with 10 bases between. This CDR3 region has 14 residues. CDR3 nucleotide sequence: TGTGCCAGCAGTTGGCAGGGGCCGAACACTGAAGCTTTCTTT. Amino acids: CASSWQGPNTEAFF.

This clonotype came up a few times. The chain has TRBV21-1 and TRBJ1-2. TRBV21-1 is labeled a pseudogene. The CDR3 has 15 amino acids. The CDR3 spells CASSPRGRSNYGYTF. DNA for the CDR3: TGTGCCAGCAGCCCCCGAGGGCGATCTAACTATGGCTACACCTTC.

The chain has TRBV6-5 and TRBJ1-2, with TRBD1 as a possible D gene (6 bases). The CDR3 length is 16 residues. Trimming pared 4 bases from V and 3 bases from J, leaving 18 bases between. The germline V gene has CDR1 MNHEY and CDR2 SVGAGI. In nucleotides, the CDR3 is TGTGCCAGCAGTTGGGCGGGGAGGAAGGGGGACTATGGCTACACCTTC. Amino acids: CASSWAGRKGDYGYTF.

This clonotype came up many times. The gene calls are TRBV9 and TRBJ2-7, with D hard to call. The CDR3 contains 12 residues. V was trimmed by 3 bases and J by 5 bases, leaving 9 bases between them. Germline CDR1 and CDR2: SGDLS and YYNGEE. The CDR3 here is CASSAINHEQYF. The CDR3 DNA sequence: TGTGCCAGCAGCGCCATAAACCACGAGCAGTACTTC.

This clonotype occurred many times. The chain carries TRBV4-1 and TRBJ2-3, with D tentatively TRBD2 (7 bases). V was cut by 4 bases and J by 5 bases, with 13 bases left in between. Germline CDR1 reads MGHRA; CDR2 reads YSYEKL. This CDR3 comprises 14 residues. The CDR3 DNA sequence: TGCGCCAGCAGCCGCGGGGGCGCGGAAGATACGCAGTATTTT. Translation gives CASSRGGAEDTQYF.

This clonotype was seen ten or more times. The chain recombines TRBV18 with TRBJ2-7; 9 bases are a match to TRBD2. The CDR3 has 16 amino acids. The germline V gene encodes CDR1 KGHSH and CDR2 LQKENI. With V trimmed by 6 bases and J by 7 bases, 16 bases remained unmatched. The DNA of the CDR3 is TGTGCCAGCTCTCCCAGACTAGCGGACCGCCCCGGGGAGCAGTACTTC. Its protein product is CASSPRLADRPGEQYF. The entire variable domain, with the rest obtained from reference TRBV18 and TRBJ2-7, is as follows: NAGVMQNPRHLVRRRGQEARLRCSPMKGHSHVYWYRQLPEEGLKFMVYLQKENIIDESGMPKERFSAEFPKEGPSILRIQQVVRGDSAAYFCASSPRLADRPGEQYFGPGTRLTVT.